This T cell receptor beta chain stems from a study of tumor-infiltrating lymphocytes in oesophageal squamous cell carcinoma (dated by TCRdb to the mid-2010s). This clonotype was seen more than once but under ten times. Its cognate antigen has yet to be identified. The sample holds no much larger clone one base away, and base qualities are not on file. There are 17 amino acids in the CDR3, from cysteine to phenylalanine inclusive. The kept DNA is CDR3 alone, 51 bases in frame from the first base. From the germline V gene, CDR1 is MGHRA and CDR2 is YSYEKL. Germline trimming: 3 bases from V, 5 bases from J; junction bases outside gene matches: 12. The method behind the library was PCR. Sequencing was performed on an Illumina HiSeq 2000. Using fastp at Q25 and MiXCR, TCRdb reprocessed the public reads and kept productive beta chains. Every entry covers one CDR3 protein and lists the most common genes and DNA from its rows. This sample lists over 20,000 distinct CDR3 sequences; roughly a third were detected once. About 18% of the sample belongs to the ten largest clones.

The receptor was derived from a female donor with esophageal squamous cell carcinoma. Sample: esophageal tumor tissue. The V and J segments used are TRBV4-1 and TRBJ1-4; a stretch of 7 junction bases matches TRBD1. The bases are TGCGCCAGCAGCCAGCAAGATACAGGGGCGCAAAATGAAAAACTGTTTTTT. Its amino acids are CASSQQDTGAQNEKLFF.